This T cell receptor (beta chain) was sequenced during a study of T cells after yellow fever vaccination (dated by TCRdb to the late 2010s). Study-level background: Libraries from fractions with low cell numbers were prepared with the SMART-Seq v4 Ultra Low Input RNA kit. To follow T-cell clones before and after both primary and booster YFV17D yellow fever vaccination, bulk TCR alpha and beta repertoires underwent longitudinal sequencing. Two healthy male donors, one aged 18 to 29 and one aged 30 to 40 years, were included in the cohort. Bulk PBMC replicates and cell subsets were isolated from blood drawn at multiple timepoints before and after both primary and secondary immunization.

Overall study results and their limits: Computational filtering was needed because FACS-sorted repertoires could contain abundant contaminating clonotypes from the bulk population. The study included only two donors, which limits how far the findings can be generalized. A small fraction of clonotypes showed up in both the CD4 and CD8 compartments, probably as a result of convergent recombination. Compared with the primary T-cell response, the secondary T-cell response was faster but weaker, reaching its peak on day 5 rather than on day 15. Most clones expanded after primary vaccination were re-detected after the booster (almost 98% of CD4 and around 88% of CD8), suggesting broad memory maintenance.

The CDR3 runs 15 residues from the cysteine to the phenylalanine. The read is trimmed to its CDR3 DNA, 45 bases read in frame from base 1. CDR1 and CDR2 are read off the germline V gene as MNHEY and SVGEGT. V lost 2 bases and J lost 3 bases, and the count of bases not matched to a germline gene is 6. Details on this clonotype: Its antigen has not been determined. Base qualities are not provided; no much larger clone lies one nucleotide away.

Sequenced on an Illumina NovaSeq 6000. TCR cDNA was synthesized by 5'RACE template switching, which introduced a universal primer site and unique molecular identifiers. Priming of cDNA synthesis was performed from both the TCR alpha and TCR beta constant segments. Two PCR steps were used to amplify libraries, with sample barcodes and sequencing adapters being added in the second step. Sequencing of libraries was performed on Illumina HiSeq 2500 (2x100 bp) or NovaSeq (2x150 bp). As for how the authors treated the data: Reads were demultiplexed and collapsed into UMI consensus sequences with MIGEC, and V(D)J alignment was performed with MiXCR. Clonotypes responding to the vaccine were identified with edgeR on replicate PBMC samples, with the criteria of FDR below 0.01 and a log2 fold change above 5 up to day 15. Each bulk clonotype was labeled CD4 or CD8 based on which sequenced repertoire, CD4 or CD8, contained the clonotype at higher abundance. TCRdb ran its own pipeline on the public reads, namely fastp trimming at Q25 and MiXCR clone calling, and kept in-frame beta chains. Here each entry gathers all rows of one CDR3 protein and keeps the most common genes and DNA. The V and J calls follow TCRdb's processing rather than the paper's. For this sample the table gives some 300,000 distinct CDR3 sequences, of which 8.5% to 10% were detected only once. The ten most abundant clones make up around 3.4% of the sample.

According to the study, the label for this sample's treatment or condition signals: live attenuated yellow fever vaccine strain. PBMCs were isolated from peripheral blood using a standard Ficoll-Paque protocol. Dynabeads CD4 and CD8 positive selection kits were used to isolate the CD4 and CD8 T-cell fractions. RNA was extracted with TriZol from bulk PBMCs, CD4 and CD8 fractions, and dextramer-positive and dextramer-negative fractions. The sequencing used CD4+ T cells sorted from PBMCs, collected 5 days after the yellow fever booster vaccination. Recombination connected TRBV6-2 or TRBV6-3 to TRBJ1-2; TRBD1 fits 7 bases in the junction. This receptor was taken from a man in his late teens or twenties who received the YFV17D yellow fever vaccine. The CDR3: CASSYTNRGDYGYTF. The DNA sequence is TGTGCCAGCAGTTACACCAACAGGGGTGACTATGGCTACACCTTC.